This T cell receptor (beta chain) appears in the sequencing data of a study of beta chain features in type 1 diabetes. Study conclusions and caveats: Naive, central memory and regulatory TCRB repertoires appeared more similar among patients than healthy donors. PCR might favor shorter templates, equally in patients and controls. TCRB CDR3s from Type 1 diabetes patients were moderately but significantly shorter in all four CD4+ subsets.

For this clone: Its antigen is currently unknown.

Every bit of the isolated RNA underwent reverse transcription, so sequencing read expressed TCRB transcripts. This table comes from immunoSEQ multiplex PCR, and its TCRdb copy is limited to in-frame clones, with some not included. Here the sample spans fewer than 350,000 clones, under 8.5% being singletons. Germline CDR1 reads SEHNR; CDR2 reads FQNEAQ (reference sequence). The length of the CDR3 is 15 residues. The V gene lost 5 bases and the J gene lost 6 bases, with 18 bases spanning the gap. Sample: central memory CD4+ T cells from blood. This sequence was found in a young woman in good health. V gene TRBV7-9 combines with J gene TRBJ2-3; tentative D call: TRBD1 (6 bases). The CDR3 DNA follows: TGTGCCAGCAGCACTGGAGTGCAGGGGAAGGATACGCAGTATTTT. Translated, it gives CASSTGVQGKDTQYF.